This T cell receptor beta chain was retrieved from a study of OX40 agonist ivuxolimab in advanced cancers. Study-level information: The group had a mean age of about 60 years, ranged from about 20 to 90, and was roughly 83% male. Earlier anti-PD-1, anti-PD-L1 or anti-CTLA-4 therapy was permitted; less than 50% had received some.

The table came from immunoSEQ multiplex PCR; TCRdb's copy has only in-frame clones and leaves some out. The table includes around 46,000 clones, roughly 90% detected once. This CDR3 has 17 residues. Germline lookup yields CDR1 SNHLY and CDR2 FYNNEI. With 6 bases clipped from V and 4 bases from J, the junction kept 14 bases outside the gene matches. The V gene is TRBV2, the J gene TRBJ1-2; TRBD1 matches 10 bases. The sequences come from CD4+ or CD8+ T cells sorted from blood, collected in a trial of the OX40 agonist ivuxolimab. This TCR derives from an adult with an advanced solid tumor such as melanoma, head and neck, liver or kidney cancer. Written as DNA, the CDR3 is TGTGCCAGCAGGGGTTTGACAGGGGGCGCAGAAGGCTATGGCTACACCTTC. The encoded protein is CASRGLTGGAEGYGYTF.